This T cell receptor (beta chain) was documented in a study of shared clonotypes between healthy human individuals. The test was conducted at deep level. Libraries were prepared by immunoSEQ multiplex PCR; TCRdb keeps only in-frame clonotypes and omits some of them. The sample has about 2.4 million clones, more than 85% seen once. The germline V gene has CDR1 SGHTA and CDR2 FQGNSA. The CDR3 contains 15 residues. J lost 4 bases, V lost 3 bases, and 2 bases had no gene match. Donors were healthy HIV-negative adults without recent acute infections or vaccinations. This clone was observed once. The same CDR3 arises from other DNA sequences in this sample as well.

This sequence joins TRBV7-2 and TRBJ2-7; 14 bases are shared with TRBD2. The sequenced material came from naive CD4+ T cells from PBMCs. Subset specified: CD45RA+ positively selected. This clonotype was sampled from a man aged 18 to 29 in good health. Some clones in this sample may be carry-over from other donors' samples. Here the CDR3 DNA reads TGTGCCAGCAGCTTGGGACTAGCGGGAGTGTACGAGCAGTACTTC. Residues: CASSLGLAGVYEQYF.